One and the same sample provided the 6 T cell receptor beta chains below, sequenced in a study of cytomegalovirus exposure and HLA in healthy donors. PCR employed 60 Vbeta and 13 Jbeta primers. Here immunoSEQ multiplex PCR was the method, and the copy in TCRdb shows in-frame clones only, minus some. The table records around 140,000 clones, 64% of them present only once. Sequencing was carried out using PBMCs. These receptor sequences come from a woman in her thirties or forties in good health and CMV-seronegative.

This sequence joins TRBV10-1 and TRBJ2-5; 8 bases agree with TRBD2. Unmatched junction bases numbered 4, after V lost 5 bases and J lost 5 bases. The CDR3 runs 13 residues. The germline CDR1 and CDR2 sequences are WNHNN and SYGVQD (reference sequence). The CDR3 bases are TGCGCCAGCAGTCCCGGGACTAGGGAGACCCAGTACTTC. Translation: CASSPGTRETQYF.

The rearrangement uses TRBV18 and TRBJ1-1; a weak D match, TRBD1 (6 bases). V was clipped by 3 bases and J by 1 base, with 9 bases between them. CDR1 is KGHSH, CDR2 LQKENI, per germline. This CDR3 is built from 14 residues. The CDR3 sequence is CASSPDRQNTEAFF. CDR3 coding DNA: TGTGCCAGCTCACCCGACAGGCAGAACACTGAAGCTTTCTTT.

This clone showed up just a few times. The J gene is TRBJ1-4, the V gene TRBV6-6; 8 bases align to TRBD1. The length of the CDR3 is 15 residues. V shed 0 bases, J shed 8 bases, and the junction held 5 bases outside the gene matches. Germline V gene sequence: CDR1 MNHNY, CDR2 SVGAGI (reference sequence). CDR3 amino acids: CASSYSGQGREKLFF. As DNA, the CDR3 is TGTGCCAGCAGTTACTCAGGACAGGGTCGGGAAAAACTGTTTTTT.

In its sample, this clone was seen once. The chain employs TRBV9 and TRBJ1-5, with TRBD1 matching 7 bases. V lost 2 bases to trimming and J lost 0 bases; unmatched junction nucleotides: 2. From germline, CDR1 is SGDLS and CDR2 YYNGEE. The CDR3 is 15 amino acids. Here the CDR3 DNA reads TGTGCCAGCAGCGTCACAGGGGATAGCAATCAGCCCCAGCATTTT. This translates into CASSVTGDSNQPQHF.

V and J are TRBV19 and TRBJ2-7, with TRBD1 identical over 7 bases. With 9 bases clipped from V and 2 bases from J, the junction kept 7 bases outside the gene matches. The length of the CDR3 is 13 residues. Germline CDR1 reads LNHDA; CDR2 reads SQIVND (reference sequence). The CDR3 DNA sequence: TGTGCCAGCGCCAGGGGGACAACCTACGAGCAGTACTTC. Translating it yields CASARGTTYEQYF.

Regarding this clone: An end of the junction differs from the germline gene, which may be a read error. The chain uses TRBV7-9 and TRBJ1-1; D remains ambiguous. CDR3 size: 12 residues. Germline lookup yields CDR1 SEHNR and CDR2 FQNEAQ (reference sequence). The CDR3 DNA reads as TGTTCCAGCGTACGGGGGAACACTGAAGCTTTCTTT. It codes for CSSVRGNTEAFF.